One and the same sample provided the 10 T cell receptor beta chains below, sequenced in a study of cytomegalovirus exposure and HLA in healthy donors. The PCR made use of 60 Vbeta and 13 Jbeta primers. Sequencing was performed with immunoSEQ multiplex PCR; in TCRdb, only in-frame clones are kept and a portion is missing. The sample has around 140,000 clones; the top ten hold about 2.2%. Sequenced material: PBMCs. These receptors originate from a woman younger than 30 in good health and CMV-seronegative.

The CDR3 sequence is CASRGHGHDEQFF. The CDR3, as DNA: TGTGCCAGCAGAGGGCATGGACACGATGAGCAGTTCTTC. This chain links TRBV28 with TRBJ2-1, with a tentative D call TRBD1 (5 bases). The CDR3 loop spans 13 amino acids. V was clipped by 6 bases and J by 8 bases, with 14 bases between them. Looked up from germline, CDR1 is MDHEN and CDR2 is SYDVKM.

The genes are TRBV7-3 and TRBJ2-6; TRBD2 might be the D (5 bases). V was clipped by 4 bases and J by 2 bases, with 12 bases between them. Germline V CDR1 and CDR2: SGHTA, FQGTGA. This CDR3 has 16 residues. CDR3 coding DNA: TGTGCCAGCAGCTCACTCTCCGGGGCTGGGGCCAACGTCCTGACTTTC. Amino acids: CASSSLSGAGANVLTF.

V gene TRBV11-3 combines with J gene TRBJ1-1; 10 nucleotides match TRBD1. This CDR3 region has 14 residues. Germline V gene lookup returns CDR1 SGHNT and CDR2 YENEEA. The J segment lost 9 bases and the V segment lost 3 bases, leaving 7 bases of the junction unmatched. The CDR3: CASSLELDRGKAFF. CDR3 in DNA: TGTGCCAGCAGCTTGGAGTTGGACAGGGGGAAAGCTTTCTTT.

The CDR3 DNA reads TGTGCCAGCAGCCCCCTAGTCGGTCGCCCCTCCAATGAGCAGTTCTTC. This translates into CASSPLVGRPSNEQFF. The rearrangement uses TRBV7-9 and TRBJ2-1; the D is unclear. Germline assignment: CDR1 SEHNR and CDR2 FQNEAQ (reference sequence). Deletions cut 5 bases from V and 6 bases from J, with 20 bases between. The CDR3 runs to 16 residues.

The chain is built from TRBV7-9 and TRBJ2-5, with 7 bases identical to TRBD2. Trimming removed 5 bases from V and 7 bases from J; junction bases left unmatched: 13. Germline lookup yields CDR1 SEHNR and CDR2 FQNEAQ (reference sequence). The length of the CDR3 is 15 residues. The CDR3 region is CASSPDRLGGGTQYF. The CDR3 coding sequence is TGTGCCAGCAGCCCCGACCGGTTAGGCGGGGGGACCCAGTACTTC.

V gene TRBV7-2 combines with J gene TRBJ1-2; perhaps TRBD1 as D (5 bases). V dropped 3 bases and J dropped 5 bases, with 7 bases sitting between them. The CDR3 is 12 amino acids. Germline V gives CDR1 SGHTA, CDR2 FQGNSA. The chain's CDR3 is CASSLGGYGYTF. The CDR3 region has the DNA TGTGCCAGCAGCTTGGGGGGATATGGCTACACCTTC.

The J gene is TRBJ2-7, the V gene TRBV28, with D possibly TRBD1 on 6 matching bases. From germline, CDR1 is MDHEN and CDR2 SYDVKM. V lost 5 bases and J lost 0, with 17 bases in between. CDR3 length: 16 amino acids. DNA for the CDR3: TGTGCCAGCAGTACGAGTGACAGGTACACCTCCTACGAGCAGTACGTC. Residues: CASSTSDRYTSYEQYV.

The chain joins TRBV14 to TRBJ2-2; D gene unclear. Trimming left V 0 bases short and J 4 bases short, with 12 bases between. The CDR3 is 16 residues long. Germline CDR1 and CDR2: SGHDN and FVKESK. DNA for the CDR3: TGTGCCAGCAGCCAAGAACTCGCCTCGAGCACCGGGGAGCTGTTTTTT. Translated: CASSQELASSTGELFF.

The genes are TRBV5-4 and TRBJ1-2; D unclear. The V gene's germline CDR1 is SGHNT and CDR2 YYREEE (reference sequence). Trimming took off 4 bases at V and 2 bases at J, with 9 bases between the two ends. The CDR3 length is 13 residues. Written as DNA, the CDR3 is TGTGCCAGCAGCCCAGGAACCAACTATGGCTACACCTTC. Translating gives CASSPGTNYGYTF.

The chain recombines TRBV7-9 with TRBJ2-7; 12 bases are shared with TRBD2. The V segment lost 4 bases and the J segment 6 bases; nucleotides outside the gene matches: 7. Per germline, CDR1 SEHNR and CDR2 FQNEAQ (reference sequence). There are 15 residues in the CDR3. The CDR3, as DNA: TGTGCCAGCAGCTACGGACTAGCGGGAACTGGCGAGCAGTACTTC. Protein sequence: CASSYGLAGTGEQYF. Full variable domain (outside the CDR3, taken from reference TRBV7-9 and TRBJ2-7): DTGVSQNPRHKITKRGQNVTFRCDPISEHNRLYWYRQTLGQGPEFLTYFQNEAQLEKSRLLSDRFSAERPKGSFSTLEIQRTEQGDSAMYLCASSYGLAGTGEQYFGPGTRLTVT.